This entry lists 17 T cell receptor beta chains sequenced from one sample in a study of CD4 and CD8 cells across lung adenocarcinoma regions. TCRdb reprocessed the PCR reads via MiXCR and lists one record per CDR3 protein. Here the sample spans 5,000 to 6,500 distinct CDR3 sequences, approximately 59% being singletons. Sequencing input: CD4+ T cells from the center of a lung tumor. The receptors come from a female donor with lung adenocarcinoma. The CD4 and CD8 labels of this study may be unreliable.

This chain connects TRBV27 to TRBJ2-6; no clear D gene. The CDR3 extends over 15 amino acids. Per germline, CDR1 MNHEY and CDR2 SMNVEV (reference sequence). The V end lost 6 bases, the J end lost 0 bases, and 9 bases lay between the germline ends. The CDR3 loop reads CASRAQGSGANVLTF. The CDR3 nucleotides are TGTGCCAGCAGGGCTCAAGGCTCTGGGGCCAACGTCCTGACTTTC.

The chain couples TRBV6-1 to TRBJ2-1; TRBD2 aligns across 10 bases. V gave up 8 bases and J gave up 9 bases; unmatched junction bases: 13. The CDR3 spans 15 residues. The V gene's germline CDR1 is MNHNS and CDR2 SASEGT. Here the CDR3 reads CASRGASGRSGEQFF. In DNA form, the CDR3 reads TGTGCCAGCCGAGGGGCTAGCGGGAGATCTGGTGAGCAGTTCTTC.

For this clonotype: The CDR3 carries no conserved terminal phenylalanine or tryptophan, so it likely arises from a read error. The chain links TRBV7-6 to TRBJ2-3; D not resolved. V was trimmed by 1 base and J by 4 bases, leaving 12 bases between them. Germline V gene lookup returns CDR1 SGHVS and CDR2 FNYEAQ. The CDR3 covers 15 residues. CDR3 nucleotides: TGTGCCAGCAGCTTAGGGACCCTCGCCCCAGATACGCAGTATTCT. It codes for CASSLGTLAPDTQYS.

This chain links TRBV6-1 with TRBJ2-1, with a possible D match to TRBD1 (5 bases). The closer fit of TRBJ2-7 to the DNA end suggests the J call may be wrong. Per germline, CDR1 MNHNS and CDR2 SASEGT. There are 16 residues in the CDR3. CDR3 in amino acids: CASSEGRVLMAYEQYF. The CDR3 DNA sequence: TGTGCCAGCAGTGAGGGCAGGGTCCTTATGGCTTACGAGCAGTACTTC.

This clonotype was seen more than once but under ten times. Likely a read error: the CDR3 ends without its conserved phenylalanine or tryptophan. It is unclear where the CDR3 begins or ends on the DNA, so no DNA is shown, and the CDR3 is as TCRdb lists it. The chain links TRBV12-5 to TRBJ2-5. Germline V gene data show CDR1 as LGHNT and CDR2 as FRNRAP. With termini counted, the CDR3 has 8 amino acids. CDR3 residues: CRDAVSPC.

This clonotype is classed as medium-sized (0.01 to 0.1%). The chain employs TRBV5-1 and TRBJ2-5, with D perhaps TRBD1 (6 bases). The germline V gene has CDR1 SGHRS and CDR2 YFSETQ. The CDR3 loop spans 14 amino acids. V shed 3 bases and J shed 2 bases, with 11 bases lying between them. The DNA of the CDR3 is TGCGCCAGCAGCTCCCGGACAGTTCAAGAGACCCAGTACTTC. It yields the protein CASSSRTVQETQYF.

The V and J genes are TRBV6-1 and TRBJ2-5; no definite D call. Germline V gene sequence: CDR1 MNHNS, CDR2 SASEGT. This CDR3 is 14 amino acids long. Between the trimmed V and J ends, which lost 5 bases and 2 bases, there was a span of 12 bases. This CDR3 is CASSLQTSQETQYF. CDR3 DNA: TGTGCCAGCAGTCTTCAGACTTCTCAAGAGACCCAGTACTTC.

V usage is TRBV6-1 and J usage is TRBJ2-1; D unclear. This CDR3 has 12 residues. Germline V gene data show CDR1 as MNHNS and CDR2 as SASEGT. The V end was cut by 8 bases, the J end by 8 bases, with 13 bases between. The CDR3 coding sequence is TGTGCCAGCTCCTCTGGGGTTTATGAGCAGTTCTTC. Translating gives CASSSGVYEQFF.

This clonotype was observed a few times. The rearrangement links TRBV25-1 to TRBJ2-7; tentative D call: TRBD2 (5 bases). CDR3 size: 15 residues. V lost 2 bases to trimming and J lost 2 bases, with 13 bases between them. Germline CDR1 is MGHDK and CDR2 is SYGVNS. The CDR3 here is CASSESAGRPYEQYF. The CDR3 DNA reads TGTGCCAGCAGTGAAAGCGCGGGCAGACCCTACGAGCAGTACTTC.

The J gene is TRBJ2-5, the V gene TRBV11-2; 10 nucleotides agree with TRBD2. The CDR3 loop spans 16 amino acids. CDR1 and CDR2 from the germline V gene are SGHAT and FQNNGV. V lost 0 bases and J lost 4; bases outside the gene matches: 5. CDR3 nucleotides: TGTGCCAGCAGCTTAGATATGCTAGCGGGAGTAGAGACCCAGTACTTC. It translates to CASSLDMLAGVETQYF.

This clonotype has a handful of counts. CDR3 DNA: TGTGCCAGCAGCCCATTGGGACAGACAAGTACCGGGGAGCTGTTTTTT. Its protein is CASSPLGQTSTGELFF. The gene calls are TRBV6-1 and TRBJ2-2; 7 bases map to TRBD1. With V trimmed by 6 bases and J by 5 bases, 12 bases remained unmatched. The CDR3 totals 16 residues. Germline V CDR1 and CDR2: MNHNS, SASEGT.

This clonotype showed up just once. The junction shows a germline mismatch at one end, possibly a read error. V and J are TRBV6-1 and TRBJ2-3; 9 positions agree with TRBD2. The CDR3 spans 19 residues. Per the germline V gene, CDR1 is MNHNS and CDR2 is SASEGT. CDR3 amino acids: CASSSGTGGGGRGTDTQYF. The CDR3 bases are TGTGCCAGCAGTAGTGGGACGGGCGGGGGGGGTCGGGGCACAGATACCCAGTATTTC.

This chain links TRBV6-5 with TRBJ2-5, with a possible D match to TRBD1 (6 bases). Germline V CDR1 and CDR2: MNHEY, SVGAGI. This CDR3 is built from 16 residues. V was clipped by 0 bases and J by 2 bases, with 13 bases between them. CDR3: CASSYSTGNMQETQYF. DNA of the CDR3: TGTGCCAGCAGTTACTCGACAGGTAACATGCAAGAGACCCAGTACTTC.

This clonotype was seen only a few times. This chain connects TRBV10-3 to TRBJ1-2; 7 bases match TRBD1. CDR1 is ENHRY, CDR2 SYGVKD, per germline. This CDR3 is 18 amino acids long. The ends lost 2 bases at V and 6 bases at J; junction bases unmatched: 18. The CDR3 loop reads CAISEHWDSSLVVNGYTF. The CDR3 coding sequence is TGTGCCATCAGTGAGCATTGGGACAGTTCGCTCGTGGTGAATGGCTACACCTTC.

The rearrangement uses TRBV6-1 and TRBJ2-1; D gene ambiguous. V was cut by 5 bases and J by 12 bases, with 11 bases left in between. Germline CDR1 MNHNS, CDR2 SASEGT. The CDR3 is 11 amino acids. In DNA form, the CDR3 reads TGTGCCAGCAGTCCAGAACGTTTGCAGTTCTTC. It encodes CASSPERLQFF.

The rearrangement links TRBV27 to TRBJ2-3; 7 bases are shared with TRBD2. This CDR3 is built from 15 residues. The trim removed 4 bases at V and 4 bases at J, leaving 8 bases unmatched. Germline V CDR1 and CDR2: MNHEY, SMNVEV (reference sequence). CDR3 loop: CASSSRGSGSDTQYF. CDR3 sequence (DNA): TGTGCCAGCAGTTCGCGCGGGAGTGGCTCAGATACGCAGTATTTT.

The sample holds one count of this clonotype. CDR3 region: CASSRSGVSYEQYF. The DNA for the CDR3 is TGCGCCAGCAGTCGGTCAGGGGTTTCCTACGAGCAGTACTTC. This rearrangement joins TRBV10-1 to TRBJ2-1; perhaps TRBD1 as D (6 bases). The J call may be in error: the DNA end matches TRBJ2-7 better. CDR3 length: 14 residues. Germline values: CDR1 WNHNN, CDR2 SYGVQD (reference sequence).